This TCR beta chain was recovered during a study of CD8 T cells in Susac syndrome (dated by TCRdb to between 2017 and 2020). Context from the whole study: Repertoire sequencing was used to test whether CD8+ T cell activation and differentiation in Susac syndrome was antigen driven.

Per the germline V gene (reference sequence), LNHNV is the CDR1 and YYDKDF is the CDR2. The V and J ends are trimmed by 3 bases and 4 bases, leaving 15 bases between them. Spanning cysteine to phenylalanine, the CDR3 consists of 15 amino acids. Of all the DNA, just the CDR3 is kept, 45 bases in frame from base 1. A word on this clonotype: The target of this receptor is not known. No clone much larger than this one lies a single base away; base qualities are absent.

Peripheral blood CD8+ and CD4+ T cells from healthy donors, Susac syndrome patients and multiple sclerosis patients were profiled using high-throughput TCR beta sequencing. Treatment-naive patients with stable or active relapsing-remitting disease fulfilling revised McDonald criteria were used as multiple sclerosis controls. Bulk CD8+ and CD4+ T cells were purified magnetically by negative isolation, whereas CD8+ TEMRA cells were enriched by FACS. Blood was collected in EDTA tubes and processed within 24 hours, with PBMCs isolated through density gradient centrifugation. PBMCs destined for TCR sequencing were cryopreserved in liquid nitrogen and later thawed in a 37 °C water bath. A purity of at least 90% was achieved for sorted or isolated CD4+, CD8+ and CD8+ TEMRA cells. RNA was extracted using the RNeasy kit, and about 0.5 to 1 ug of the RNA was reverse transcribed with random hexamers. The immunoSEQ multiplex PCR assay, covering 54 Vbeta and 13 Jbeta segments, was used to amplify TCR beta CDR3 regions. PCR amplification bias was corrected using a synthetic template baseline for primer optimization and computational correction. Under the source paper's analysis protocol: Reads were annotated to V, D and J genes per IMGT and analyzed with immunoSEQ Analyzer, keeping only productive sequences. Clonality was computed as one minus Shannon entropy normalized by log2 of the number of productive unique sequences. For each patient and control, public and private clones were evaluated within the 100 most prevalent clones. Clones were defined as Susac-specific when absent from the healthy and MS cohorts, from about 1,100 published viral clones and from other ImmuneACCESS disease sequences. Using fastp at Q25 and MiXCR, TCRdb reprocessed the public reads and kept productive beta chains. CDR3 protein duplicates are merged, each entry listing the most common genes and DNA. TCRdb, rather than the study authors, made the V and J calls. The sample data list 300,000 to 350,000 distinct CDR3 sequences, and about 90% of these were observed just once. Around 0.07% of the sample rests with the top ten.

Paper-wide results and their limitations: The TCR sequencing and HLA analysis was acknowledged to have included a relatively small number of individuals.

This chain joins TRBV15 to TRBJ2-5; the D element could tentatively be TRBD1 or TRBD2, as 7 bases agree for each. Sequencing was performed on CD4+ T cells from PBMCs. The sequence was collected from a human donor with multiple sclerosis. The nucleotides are TGTGCCACCAGCAGCTCAACAGGGGAGGGAGAGACCCAGTACTTC. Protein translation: CATSSSTGEGETQYF.